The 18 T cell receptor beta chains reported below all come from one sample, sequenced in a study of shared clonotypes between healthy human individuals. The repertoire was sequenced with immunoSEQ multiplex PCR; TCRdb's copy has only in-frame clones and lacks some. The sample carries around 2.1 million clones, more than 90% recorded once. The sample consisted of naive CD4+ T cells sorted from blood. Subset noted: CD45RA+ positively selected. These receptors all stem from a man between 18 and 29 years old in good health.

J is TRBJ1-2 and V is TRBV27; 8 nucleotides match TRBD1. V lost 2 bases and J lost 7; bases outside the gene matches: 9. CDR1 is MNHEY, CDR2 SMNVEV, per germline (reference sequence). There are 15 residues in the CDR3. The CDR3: CASSLAGGNIGGYTF. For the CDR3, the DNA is TGTGCCAGCAGTTTAGCAGGGGGCAATATCGGTGGCTACACCTTC.

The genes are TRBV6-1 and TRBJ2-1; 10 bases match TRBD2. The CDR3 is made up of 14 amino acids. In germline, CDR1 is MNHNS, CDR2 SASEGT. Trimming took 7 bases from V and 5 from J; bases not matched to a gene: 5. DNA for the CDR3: TGTGCCAGCATGAGCGGGGGGGAAAACAATGAGCAGTTCTTC. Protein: CASMSGGENNEQFF.

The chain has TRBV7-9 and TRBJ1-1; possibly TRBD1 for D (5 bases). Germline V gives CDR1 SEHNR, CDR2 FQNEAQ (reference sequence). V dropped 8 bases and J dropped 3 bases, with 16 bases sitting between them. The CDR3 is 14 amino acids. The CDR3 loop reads CASYSGRGDTEAFF. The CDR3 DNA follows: TGTGCCAGCTACTCAGGGAGAGGAGACACTGAAGCTTTCTTT.

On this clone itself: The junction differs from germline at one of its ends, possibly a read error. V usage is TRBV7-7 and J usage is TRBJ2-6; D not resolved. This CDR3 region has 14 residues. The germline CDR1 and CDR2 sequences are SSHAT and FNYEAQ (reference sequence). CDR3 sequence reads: CASSLVRGANVLTF. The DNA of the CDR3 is TGTGCTAGCAGCTTAGTGAGGGGGGCCAACGTCCTGACTTTC.

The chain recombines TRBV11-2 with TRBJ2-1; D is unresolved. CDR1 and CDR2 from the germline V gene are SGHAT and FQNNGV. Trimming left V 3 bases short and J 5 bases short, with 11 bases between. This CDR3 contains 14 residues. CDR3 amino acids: CASSFRNEHNEQFF. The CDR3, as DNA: TGTGCCAGCAGCTTTAGGAACGAACACAATGAGCAGTTCTTC.

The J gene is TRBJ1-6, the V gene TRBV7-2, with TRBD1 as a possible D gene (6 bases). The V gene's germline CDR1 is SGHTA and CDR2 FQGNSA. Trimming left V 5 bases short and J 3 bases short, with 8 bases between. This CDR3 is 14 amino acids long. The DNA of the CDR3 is TGTGCCAGCAGCCGAGGGGGCTATAATTCACCCCTCCACTTT. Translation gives CASSRGGYNSPLHF.

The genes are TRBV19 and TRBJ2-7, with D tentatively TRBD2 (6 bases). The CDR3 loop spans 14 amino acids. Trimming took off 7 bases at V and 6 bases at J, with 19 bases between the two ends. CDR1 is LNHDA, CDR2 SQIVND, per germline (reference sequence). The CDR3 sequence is CASTPIRQGGEQYF. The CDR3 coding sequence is TGTGCCAGTACCCCGATCCGTCAGGGAGGCGAGCAGTACTTC.

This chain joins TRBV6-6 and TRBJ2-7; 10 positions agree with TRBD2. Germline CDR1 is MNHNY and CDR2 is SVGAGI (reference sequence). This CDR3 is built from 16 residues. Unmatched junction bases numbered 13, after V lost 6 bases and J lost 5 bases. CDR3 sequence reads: CASRKVAGGRSDEQYF. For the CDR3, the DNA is TGTGCCAGCAGGAAGGTAGCGGGAGGTCGTAGCGACGAGCAGTACTTC.

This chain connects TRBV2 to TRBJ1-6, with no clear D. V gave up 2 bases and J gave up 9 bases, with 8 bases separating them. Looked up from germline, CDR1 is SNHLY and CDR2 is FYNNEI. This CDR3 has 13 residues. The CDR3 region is CASSEWGVSPLHF. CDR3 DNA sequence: TGTGCCAGCAGTGAATGGGGAGTTTCACCCCTCCACTTT.

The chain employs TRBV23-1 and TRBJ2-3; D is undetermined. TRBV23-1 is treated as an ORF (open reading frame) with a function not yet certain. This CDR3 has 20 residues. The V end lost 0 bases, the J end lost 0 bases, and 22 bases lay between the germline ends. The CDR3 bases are TGCGCCAGCAGTCAATCGCCGCAGAACAACCGGGCAGCAAGCACAGATACGCAGTATTTT. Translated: CASSQSPQNNRAASTDTQYF.

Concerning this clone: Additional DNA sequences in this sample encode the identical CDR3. The CDR3: CASSPRDEQYF. The CDR3 coding sequence is TGTGCCAGCAGCCCCCGGGACGAGCAGTACTTC. This sequence joins TRBV7-8 and TRBJ2-7, with no clear D. The CDR3 spans 11 residues. Deletions cut 5 bases from V and 5 bases from J, with 7 bases between. Looked up from germline, CDR1 is SGHVS and CDR2 is FQNEAQ.

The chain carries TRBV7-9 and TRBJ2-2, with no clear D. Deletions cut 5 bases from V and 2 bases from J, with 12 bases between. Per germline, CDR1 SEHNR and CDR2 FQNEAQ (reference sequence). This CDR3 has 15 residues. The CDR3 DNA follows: TGTGCCAGCAGCGCAAACCCAATCAACACCGGGGAGCTGTTTTTT. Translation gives CASSANPINTGELFF.

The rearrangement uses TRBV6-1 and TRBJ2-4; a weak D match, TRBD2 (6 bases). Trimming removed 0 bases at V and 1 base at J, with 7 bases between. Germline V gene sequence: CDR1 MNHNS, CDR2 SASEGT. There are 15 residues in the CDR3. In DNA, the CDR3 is TGTGCCAGCAGTGAAGCCCGGGGGGCCAAAAACATTCAGTACTTC. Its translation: CASSEARGAKNIQYF.

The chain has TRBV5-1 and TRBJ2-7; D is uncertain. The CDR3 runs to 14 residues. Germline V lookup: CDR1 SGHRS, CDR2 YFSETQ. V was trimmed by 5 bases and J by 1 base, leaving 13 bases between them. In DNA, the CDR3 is TGCGCCAGCAGGCCCCTACAGAGTTCCTACGAGCAGTACTTC. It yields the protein CASRPLQSSYEQYF.

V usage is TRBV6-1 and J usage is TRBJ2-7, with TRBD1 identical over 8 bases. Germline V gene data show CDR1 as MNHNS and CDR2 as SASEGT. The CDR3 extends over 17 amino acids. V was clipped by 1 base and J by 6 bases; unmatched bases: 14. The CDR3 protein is CASSEGAGGDRFAEQYF. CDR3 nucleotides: TGTGCCAGCAGTGAAGGGGCAGGGGGCGACCGTTTCGCCGAGCAGTACTTC.

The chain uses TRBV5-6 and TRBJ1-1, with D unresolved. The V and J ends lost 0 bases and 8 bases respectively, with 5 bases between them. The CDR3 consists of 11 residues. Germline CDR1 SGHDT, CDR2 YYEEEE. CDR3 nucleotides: TGTGCCAGCAGCTTGGAGAGAGAAGCTTTCTTT. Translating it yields CASSLEREAFF.

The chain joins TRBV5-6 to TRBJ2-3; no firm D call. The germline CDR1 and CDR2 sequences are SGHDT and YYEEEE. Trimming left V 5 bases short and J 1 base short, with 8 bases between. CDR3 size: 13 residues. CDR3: CASSRYGTDTQYF. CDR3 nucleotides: TGTGCCAGCAGTAGGTACGGCACAGATACGCAGTATTTT.

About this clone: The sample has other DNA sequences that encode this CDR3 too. This chain's CDR3 is CSVGTGLNYGYTF. The CDR3 DNA reads TGCAGCGTTGGGACAGGGCTGAACTATGGCTACACCTTC. The gene calls are TRBV29-1 and TRBJ1-2, with TRBD1 matching 8 bases. The V gene end was trimmed by 4 bases and the J gene end by 2 bases; junction bases not matched to a gene: 3. The CDR3 extends over 13 amino acids. Germline-derived CDR1 and CDR2 are SQVTM and ANQGSEA.